Listed below are T cell receptor beta chains from one sample, sequenced in a study of technical replicates of blood from several donors. The data were produced by immunoSEQ multiplex PCR, yet TCRdb's version contains in-frame clones alone and is incomplete. The data hold tens of thousands of clones, with just under 95% observed a single time. The sequencing sample was made of T cells isolated from PBMCs. These receptors originate from a human donor in good health. The CDR3 runs from the conserved cysteine through the conserved F or W. The order of the fields is clone size, V gene, CDR3 length, J gene, CDR3 protein. Only part of the rows carry a size: once, few, many, or a class if the clone is expanded.

NA	TRBV4-1	12	TRBJ2-3	CASSPPMDTQYF
NA	TRBV2	16	TRBJ2-1	CASSGEAGGGGNEQFF
NA	TRBV13	13	TRBJ1-2	CASSPFRGRGYTF
NA	TRBV27	17	TRBJ2-5	CASSQGLAGVPPGTQYF
once	TRBV5-1	14	TRBJ1-2	CASSLETGVLGYTF
NA	TRBV4-3	17	TRBJ2-4	CASSQGIGGLAKNIQYF
NA	TRBV10-3	17	TRBJ2-6	CAIRPGQGEPGANVLTF
NA	TRBV30	12	TRBJ2-2	CAWTEGYRELFF
NA	TRBV11-2	15	TRBJ2-1	CASSFSAGGPDEQFF
NA	TRBV2	16	TRBJ2-3	CASSGDFSGITDTQYF
NA	TRBV4-1	17	TRBJ2-3	CASSFGGAGGPTDTQYF
NA	TRBV9	14	TRBJ2-7	CASSRLDISYEQYF
NA	TRBV27	17	TRBJ1-5	CASSFRRPGQGNQPQHF
NA	TRBV5-6	14	TRBJ2-7	CASSLTTSFYEQYF
NA	TRBV7-6	13	TRBJ1-2	CASSRTGPNGYTF
NA	TRBV10-1	13	TRBJ1-1	CASSVNRVTEAFF
NA	TRBV4-3	16	TRBJ2-7	CASSQVLAGDSYEQYF
NA	TRBV28	15	TRBJ1-1	CASQYPGQGDLEAFF
NA	TRBV7-9	15	TRBJ1-1	CASSFLPGGNTEAFF
NA	TRBV19	13	TRBJ2-7	CASLDIGVYEQYF
NA	TRBV6-5	15	TRBJ1-3	CASLGTGPSGNTIYF
NA	TRBV5-4	12	TRBJ1-1	CASSFGNTEAFF
NA	TRBV27	15	TRBJ1-1	CASSLSRRGGTEAFF
NA	TRBV11-3	15	TRBJ1-1	CASSPGQGRITEAFF
NA	TRBV28	13	TRBJ2-7	CASSLPLPYEQYF
NA	TRBV15	13	TRBJ2-2	CATSLRDTGELFF
few	TRBV7-6	14	TRBJ1-2	CASSSGQGSYGYTF
NA	TRBV5-1	18	TRBJ2-1	CASKQLAYRGSVYNEQFF
NA	TRBV6-1	14	TRBJ2-4	CASSASGGKNIQYF
NA	TRBV7-9	12	TRBJ2-7	CASSQYRGEQYF
NA	TRBV30	14	TRBJ2-5	CAWQTSGSQETQYF